This T cell receptor beta chain stems from a study of blood T cells in healthy people across ages. Study-wide findings and caveats: Per million T cells, TCR beta diversity dropped about linearly as age rose.

In regard to this clonotype: Its antigen remains unidentified.

Next came a second PCR, run for about 6 to 11 cycles, which used a sample-barcoded 5' primer along with a J-beta primer mix. MiXCR, applied by TCRdb to the 5' RACE reads, yields one record per CDR3 protein. This sample has roughly 1.5 million distinct CDR3 sequences, with less than 45% found just once. Per-sample yields of isolated PBMCs were at least 6 million. This CDR3 is 15 amino acids long. The germline gives CDR1 DFQATT, CDR2 SNEGSKA (reference sequence). Losses at the gene ends were 0 bases for V and 1 base for J; bases not matched to a gene: 6. The TCR comes from a woman aged 18-29 years in good health. Sample: blood. This rearrangement joins TRBV20-1 to TRBJ2-7; the match to TRBD2 covers 7 bases. The CDR3 loop is CSARDGRGSSYEQYF. DNA of the CDR3: TGCAGTGCTAGAGACGGACGCGGGAGTTCCTACGAGCAGTACTTC.